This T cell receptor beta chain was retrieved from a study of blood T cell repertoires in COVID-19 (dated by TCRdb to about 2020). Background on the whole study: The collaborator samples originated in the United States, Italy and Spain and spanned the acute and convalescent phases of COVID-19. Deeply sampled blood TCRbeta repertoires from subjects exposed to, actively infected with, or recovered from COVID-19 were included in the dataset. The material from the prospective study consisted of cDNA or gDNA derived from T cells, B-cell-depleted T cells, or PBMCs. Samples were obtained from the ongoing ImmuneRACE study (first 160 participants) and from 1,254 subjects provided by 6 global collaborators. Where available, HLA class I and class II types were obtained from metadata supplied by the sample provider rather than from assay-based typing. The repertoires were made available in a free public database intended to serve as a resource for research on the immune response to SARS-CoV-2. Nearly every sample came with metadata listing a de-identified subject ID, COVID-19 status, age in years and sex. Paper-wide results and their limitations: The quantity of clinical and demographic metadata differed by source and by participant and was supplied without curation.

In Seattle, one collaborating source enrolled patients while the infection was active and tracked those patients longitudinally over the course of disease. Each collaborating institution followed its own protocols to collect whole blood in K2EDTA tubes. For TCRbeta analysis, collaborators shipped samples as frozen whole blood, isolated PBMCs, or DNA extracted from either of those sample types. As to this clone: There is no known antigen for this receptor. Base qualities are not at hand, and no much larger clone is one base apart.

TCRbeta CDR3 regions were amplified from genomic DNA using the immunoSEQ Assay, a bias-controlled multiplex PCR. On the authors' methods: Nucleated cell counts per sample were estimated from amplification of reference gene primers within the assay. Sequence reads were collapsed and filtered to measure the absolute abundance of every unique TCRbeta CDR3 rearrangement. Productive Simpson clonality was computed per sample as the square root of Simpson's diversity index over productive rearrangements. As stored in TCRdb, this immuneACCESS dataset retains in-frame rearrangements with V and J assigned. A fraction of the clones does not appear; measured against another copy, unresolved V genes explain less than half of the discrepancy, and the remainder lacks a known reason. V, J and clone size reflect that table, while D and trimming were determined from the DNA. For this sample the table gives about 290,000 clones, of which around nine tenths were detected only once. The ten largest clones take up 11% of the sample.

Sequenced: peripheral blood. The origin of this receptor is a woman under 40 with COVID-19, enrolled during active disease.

The CDR3 region has the sequence CASSRGGLATYETQYF. In nucleotide form, the sequence is TGTGCCAGCAGCCGTGGGGGACTAGCTACGTATGAGACCCAGTACTTC. Recombination joined TRBV7-9 with TRBJ2-5, and 9 bases in between align with TRBD2. The germline V gene (reference sequence) sets CDR1 to SEHNR and CDR2 to FQNEAQ. Including the terminal cysteine and phenylalanine, the CDR3 comprises 16 residues. The retained sequence is limited to the CDR3, 48 bases, with the frame set at the first base. Relative to germline, V is missing 5 bases and J is missing 5 bases, with 12 bases of the junction outside any gene match.